The 10 T cell receptor beta chains given below trace back to one sample, sequenced in a study of T cells in localized non-small cell lung cancer. Sequencing was performed with immunoSEQ multiplex PCR; in TCRdb, only in-frame clones are kept and a portion is missing. The sample lists about 70,000 clones, about 90% occurring once. The sample consisted of peripheral blood, taken before any cancer treatment. The receptors were gathered from a male donor at least 60 years old with stage III squamous cell lung carcinoma.

The chain joins TRBV5-4 to TRBJ1-5; no firm D call. Per germline, CDR1 SGHNT and CDR2 YYREEE (reference sequence). The CDR3 is made up of 13 amino acids. With 2 bases removed from V and 5 bases from J, the gap between germline ends came to 8 bases. The CDR3 loop reads CASSFGWDQPQHF. Here the CDR3 DNA reads TGTGCCAGCAGCTTCGGCTGGGATCAGCCCCAGCATTTT.

This chain connects TRBV7-9 to TRBJ2-7; D is undetermined. Germline-derived CDR1 and CDR2 are SEHNR and FQNEAQ (reference sequence). V was cut by 3 bases and J by 0 bases, with 3 bases left in between. The CDR3 has 12 residues. The DNA for the CDR3 is TGTGCCAGCAGCTTTGTCTCCTACGAGCAGTACTTC. Protein product: CASSFVSYEQYF.

The CDR3 region is CASSQGQDKNIQYF. CDR3 in DNA: TGTGCCAGCAGCCAAGGGCAGGACAAAAACATTCAGTACTTC. V and J are TRBV4-2 and TRBJ2-4; no firm D call. V shed 1 base and J shed 3 bases, with 7 bases lying between them. CDR3 length: 14 residues. Germline V lookup: CDR1 LGHNA, CDR2 YNFKEQ.

The chain carries TRBV7-8 and TRBJ2-4; D is undetermined. From germline, CDR1 is SGHVS and CDR2 FQNEAQ. The CDR3 loop spans 15 amino acids. The V end was cut by 2 bases, the J end by 3 bases, with 11 bases between. The CDR3 nucleotides are TGTGCCAGCAGCTTAACAACAGTTGACAAAAACATTCAGTACTTC. It encodes CASSLTTVDKNIQYF. Full variable domain (remainder filled in from reference TRBV7-8 and TRBJ2-4): GAGVSQSPRYKVAKRGQDVALRCDPISGHVSLFWYQQALGQGPEFLTYFQNEAQLDKSGLPSDRFFAERPEGSVSTLKIQRTQQEDSAVYLCASSLTTVDKNIQYFGAGTRLSVL.

The V call is TRBV6-5, the J call TRBJ1-5; tentative D call: TRBD1 (5 bases). The CDR3 totals 13 residues. Germline V CDR1 and CDR2: MNHEY, SVGAGI. Trimming shortened V by 5 bases and J by 3 bases, and 8 bases separated the two germline ends. CDR3 protein: CASSPDTNQPQHF. The CDR3 region has the DNA TGTGCCAGCAGTCCGGACACCAATCAGCCCCAGCATTTT.

V and J are TRBV20-1 and TRBJ1-2; no clear D. The CDR3 spans 11 residues. Trimming left V 0 bases short and J 10 bases short, with 9 bases between. CDR1 and CDR2 (germline): DFQATT, SNEGSKA (reference sequence). The CDR3 DNA sequence: TGCAGTGCTAGAGATCGGGTATTCTACACCTTC. Protein sequence: CSARDRVFYTF.

Concerning this clone itself: The same CDR3 also results from other DNA sequences found in this sample. J is TRBJ2-2 and V is TRBV19; 13 nucleotides align to TRBD2. Unmatched junction bases numbered 3, after V lost 4 bases and J lost 4 bases. CDR3 size: 16 residues. Germline V gives CDR1 LNHDA, CDR2 SQIVND (reference sequence). The CDR3 DNA reads TGTGCCAGTAGTACAAGACTAGCGGGAGGCACCGGGGAGCTGTTTTTT. Residues: CASSTRLAGGTGELFF.

The chain uses TRBV4-1 and TRBJ1-2, with D unclear. Trimming pared 0 bases from V and 1 base from J, leaving 12 bases between. Germline V gene sequence: CDR1 MGHRA, CDR2 YSYEKL. The CDR3 loop spans 16 amino acids. The CDR3 reads CASSQDMNSFNYGYTF. CDR3 nucleotides: TGCGCCAGCAGCCAAGACATGAACAGCTTTAACTATGGCTACACCTTC.

J is TRBJ2-7 and V is TRBV6-1, with D unresolved. CDR3 length: 13 amino acids. CDR1 is MNHNS, CDR2 SASEGT, per germline. V was trimmed by 7 bases and J by 2 bases, leaving 12 bases between them. CDR3 loop: CASTPGATYEQYF. The CDR3 nucleotides are TGTGCCAGCACTCCAGGTGCAACCTACGAGCAGTACTTC.

The count of this clone is one. The chain joins TRBV10-2 to TRBJ2-5; D perhaps matches TRBD1 (7 bases). The CDR3 loop spans 14 amino acids. Trimming pared 6 bases from V and 5 bases from J, leaving 16 bases between. The germline V gene encodes CDR1 WSHSY and CDR2 SAAADI. In nucleotides, the CDR3 is TGCGCCAGCAGCGCAGGGGGGCTGGGGGAGACCCAGTACTTC. Translated: CASSAGGLGETQYF.